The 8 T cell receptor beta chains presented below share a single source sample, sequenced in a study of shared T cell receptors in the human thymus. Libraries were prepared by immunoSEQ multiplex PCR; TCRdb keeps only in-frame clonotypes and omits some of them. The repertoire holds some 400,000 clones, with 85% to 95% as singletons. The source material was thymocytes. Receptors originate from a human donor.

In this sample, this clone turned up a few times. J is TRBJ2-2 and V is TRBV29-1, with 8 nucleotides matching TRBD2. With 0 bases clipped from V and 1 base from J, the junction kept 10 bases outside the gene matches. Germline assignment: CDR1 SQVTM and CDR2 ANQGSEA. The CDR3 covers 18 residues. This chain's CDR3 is CSVEDRGSGTQNTGELFF. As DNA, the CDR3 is TGCAGCGTTGAAGATAGGGGTAGCGGGACACAGAACACCGGGGAGCTGTTTTTT.

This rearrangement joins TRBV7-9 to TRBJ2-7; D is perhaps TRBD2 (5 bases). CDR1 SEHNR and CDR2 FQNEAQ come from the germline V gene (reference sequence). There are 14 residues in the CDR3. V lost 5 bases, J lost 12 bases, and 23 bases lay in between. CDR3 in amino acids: CASSRTDSPVWPYF. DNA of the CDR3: TGTGCCAGCAGCCGAACGGACTCCCCGGTTTGGCCGTACTTC.

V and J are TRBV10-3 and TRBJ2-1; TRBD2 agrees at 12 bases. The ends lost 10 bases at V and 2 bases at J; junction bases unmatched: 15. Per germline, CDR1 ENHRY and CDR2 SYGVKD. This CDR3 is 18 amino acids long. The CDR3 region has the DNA TGTGCCAGTGGCGGCGGACTAGCGGGAAAAACTCCCTACAATGAGCAGTTCTTC. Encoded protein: CASGGGLAGKTPYNEQFF.

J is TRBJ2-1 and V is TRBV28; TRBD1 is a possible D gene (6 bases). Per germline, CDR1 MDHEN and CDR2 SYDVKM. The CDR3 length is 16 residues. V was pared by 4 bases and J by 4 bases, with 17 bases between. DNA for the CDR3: TGTGCCAGCAGTTCCCTGGGACATGAGAAGTACAATGAGCAGTTCTTC. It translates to CASSSLGHEKYNEQFF.

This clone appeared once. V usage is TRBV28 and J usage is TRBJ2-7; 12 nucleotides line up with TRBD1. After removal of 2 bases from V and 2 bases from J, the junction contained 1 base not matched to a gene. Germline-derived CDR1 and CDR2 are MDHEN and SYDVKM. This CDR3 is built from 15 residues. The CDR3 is CASSLRDRGPYEQYF. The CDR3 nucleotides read TGTGCCAGCAGTTTAAGGGACAGGGGGCCCTACGAGCAGTACTTC.

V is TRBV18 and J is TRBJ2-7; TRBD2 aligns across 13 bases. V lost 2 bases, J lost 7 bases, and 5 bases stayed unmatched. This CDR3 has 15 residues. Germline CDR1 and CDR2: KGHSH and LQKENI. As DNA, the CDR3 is TGTGCCAGCTCACCAACTAGCGGGAGGGCCCGTGAGCAGTACTTC. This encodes CASSPTSGRAREQYF.

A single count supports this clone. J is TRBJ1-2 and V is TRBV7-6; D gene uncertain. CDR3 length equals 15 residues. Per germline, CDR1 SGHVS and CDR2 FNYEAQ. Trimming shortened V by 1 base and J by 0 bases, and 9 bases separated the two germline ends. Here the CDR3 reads CASSLEHSSNYGYTF. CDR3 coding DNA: TGTGCCAGCAGCTTAGAGCACAGCTCTAACTATGGCTACACCTTC.

The CDR3 is CSAPQENIQYF. The CDR3 region has the DNA TGCAGTGCCCCTCAAGAAAACATTCAGTACTTC. The chain carries TRBV20-1 and TRBJ2-4; D ambiguous. Trimming left V 6 bases short and J 5 bases short, with 8 bases between. CDR1 and CDR2 from the germline V gene are DFQATT and SNEGSKA (reference sequence). CDR3 size: 11 residues.